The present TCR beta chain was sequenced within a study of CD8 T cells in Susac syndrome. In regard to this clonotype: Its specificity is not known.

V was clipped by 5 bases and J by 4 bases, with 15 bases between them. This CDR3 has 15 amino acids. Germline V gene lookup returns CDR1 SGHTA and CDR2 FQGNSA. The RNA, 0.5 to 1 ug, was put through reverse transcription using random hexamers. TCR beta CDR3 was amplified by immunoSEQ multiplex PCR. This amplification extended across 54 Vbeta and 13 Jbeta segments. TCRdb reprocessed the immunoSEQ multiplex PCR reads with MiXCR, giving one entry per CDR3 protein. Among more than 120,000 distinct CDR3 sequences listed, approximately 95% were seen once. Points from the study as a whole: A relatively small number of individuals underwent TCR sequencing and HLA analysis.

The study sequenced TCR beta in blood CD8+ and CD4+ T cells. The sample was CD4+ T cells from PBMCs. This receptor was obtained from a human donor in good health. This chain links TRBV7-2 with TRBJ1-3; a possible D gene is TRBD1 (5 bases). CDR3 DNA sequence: TGTGCCAGCAGCACAAATCTAGGGGCCGGAAACACCATATATTTT. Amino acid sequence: CASSTNLGAGNTIYF.